The rows below give T cell receptor beta chains drawn from one sample of a study of cytomegalovirus exposure and HLA in healthy donors. TCRdb's copy holds only in-frame clones and misses some; the assay was immunoSEQ multiplex PCR. The data contain about 130,000 clones, about three quarters of them seen just once; the ten biggest clones take up approximately 2%. Specimen: PBMCs. These receptors were collected from a man between 45 and 60 years old in good health and CMV-seronegative. The CDR3 runs from the conserved cysteine through the conserved F or W. Each record gives: V gene, clone size, D gene, J gene, CDR3 DNA, CDR3 protein. D genes are given only for firm matches. The size entry is marked missing in some rows and otherwise reads once, few, many or a size class.

v_gene: TRBV4-1; abundance: .; d_gene: TRBD1; j_gene: TRBJ1-2; CDR3nt: TGCGCCAGCAGCCTTCGGACAGGGGGGGACCAAGGCTATGGCTACACCTTC; CDR3aa: CASSLRTGGDQGYGYTF
v_gene: TRBV4-3; abundance: .; d_gene: TRBD1; j_gene: TRBJ1-2; CDR3nt: TGCGCCAGCCGACGGACAGGGGGCTATGGCTACACCTTC; CDR3aa: CASRRTGGYGYTF
v_gene: TRBV7-2; abundance: .; d_gene: .; j_gene: TRBJ2-5; CDR3nt: TGTGCCAGCAGCTTAGGTGGACAGCAACAAGAGGCCCAGTACTTC; CDR3aa: CASSLGGQQQEAQYF
v_gene: TRBV2; abundance: .; d_gene: TRBD2; j_gene: TRBJ2-1; CDR3nt: TGTGCCAGCAGTGTTGGGCTAGCGGGGGGTAGTGAGCAGTTCTTC; CDR3aa: CASSVGLAGGSEQFF
v_gene: TRBV5-1; abundance: .; d_gene: TRBD1; j_gene: TRBJ1-2; CDR3nt: TGCGCCAGCAGTTCTGTAACAGGGGAATGGGGCGGCTACACCTTC; CDR3aa: CASSSVTGEWGGYTF
v_gene: TRBV4-1; abundance: few; d_gene: .; j_gene: TRBJ1-5; CDR3nt: TGCGCCAGCAGCCAAGATGGGGGGGGAAGGCAGCCCCAGCATTTT; CDR3aa: CASSQDGGGRQPQHF
v_gene: TRBV5-4; abundance: once; d_gene: .; j_gene: TRBJ2-3; CDR3nt: TGTGCCAGCAGCTTGGAGAGCAGCACAGATACGCAGTATTTT; CDR3aa: CASSLESSTDTQYF
v_gene: TRBV6-1; abundance: few; d_gene: .; j_gene: TRBJ2-7; CDR3nt: TGTGCCAGCAGTACCTGGACAAACGAGCAGTACTTC; CDR3aa: CASSTWTNEQYF
v_gene: TRBV6-5; abundance: .; d_gene: .; j_gene: TRBJ2-7; CDR3nt: TGTGCCAGCAGCCCTGCAGGCGGGGGCGGCTACGAGCAGTACTTC; CDR3aa: CASSPAGGGGYEQYF
v_gene: TRBV27; abundance: once; d_gene: .; j_gene: TRBJ1-2; CDR3nt: TGTGCCAGCAGCACAGGCGGTGAGAACTATGGCTACACCTTC; CDR3aa: CASSTGGENYGYTF
v_gene: TRBV28; abundance: .; d_gene: .; j_gene: TRBJ1-2; CDR3nt: TGTGCCAGCACCAAGGGGGGGGGTACCCTCGGCGGAGGCTACACCTTC; CDR3aa: CASTKGGGTLGGGYTF
v_gene: TRBV7-9; abundance: once; d_gene: .; j_gene: TRBJ1-2; CDR3nt: TGTGCCAGCAGCTACACGGGGGGGAACGGCTACACCTTC; CDR3aa: CASSYTGGNGYTF
v_gene: TRBV6-6; abundance: .; d_gene: TRBD1; j_gene: TRBJ1-4; CDR3nt: TGTGCCAGCAGTTACCTGACAGGGGGACAAAAACTGTTTTTT; CDR3aa: CASSYLTGGQKLFF
v_gene: TRBV4-3; abundance: .; d_gene: TRBD1; j_gene: TRBJ2-3; CDR3nt: TGCGCCAGCAGCCAAGAGGTCGGGACAGGGATCACAGATACGCAGTATTTT; CDR3aa: CASSQEVGTGITDTQYF
v_gene: TRBV5-4; abundance: .; d_gene: .; j_gene: TRBJ1-1; CDR3nt: TGTGCCAGCAGGGGAGGGTCGACGGACACTGAAGCTTTCTTT; CDR3aa: CASRGGSTDTEAFF
v_gene: TRBV7-9; abundance: once; d_gene: TRBD1; j_gene: TRBJ1-2; CDR3nt: TGTGCCAGCAGCTTAGAAACAGACAGGGGGCTCGGCTACACCTTC; CDR3aa: CASSLETDRGLGYTF
v_gene: TRBV19; abundance: .; d_gene: TRBD1; j_gene: TRBJ2-3; CDR3nt: TGTGCCAGTATTGACAGGGCCGTCCCCTCCACAGATACGCAGTATTTT; CDR3aa: CASIDRAVPSTDTQYF
v_gene: TRBV19; abundance: .; d_gene: .; j_gene: TRBJ1-4; CDR3nt: TGTGCCAGTAGTCCTCGCGAAACTAATGAAAAACTGTTTTTT; CDR3aa: CASSPRETNEKLFF
v_gene: TRBV28; abundance: once; d_gene: .; j_gene: TRBJ1-5; CDR3nt: TGTGCCAGCAGCCCGGTGGTTGGGGCTGGGAGCAATCAGCCCCAGCATTTT; CDR3aa: CASSPVVGAGSNQPQHF
v_gene: TRBV5-4; abundance: once; d_gene: TRBD1; j_gene: TRBJ2-5; CDR3nt: TGTGCCAGCAGCTCGTTGACAGGGAAAGAGACCCAGTACTTC; CDR3aa: CASSSLTGKETQYF
v_gene: TRBV18; abundance: .; d_gene: .; j_gene: TRBJ2-1; CDR3nt: TGTGCCAGCTCACCAAGCGCACCCTCCTACAATGAGCAGTTCTTC; CDR3aa: CASSPSAPSYNEQFF
v_gene: TRBV6-1; abundance: few; d_gene: .; j_gene: TRBJ1-4; CDR3nt: TGTGCCACCTCACAATTCCCTAATGAAAAACTGTTTTTT; CDR3aa: CATSQFPNEKLFF
v_gene: TRBV29-1; abundance: .; d_gene: TRBD1; j_gene: TRBJ1-2; CDR3nt: TGCAGCGTTGGGGGAGACAGGGGAGTCTATGGCTACACCTTC; CDR3aa: CSVGGDRGVYGYTF
v_gene: TRBV5-1; abundance: .; d_gene: .; j_gene: TRBJ2-6; CDR3nt: TGCGCCAGCAGCTTGGCCGGCGGCTCTGGGGCCAACGTCCTGACTTTC; CDR3aa: CASSLAGGSGANVLTF
v_gene: TRBV9; abundance: .; d_gene: TRBD2; j_gene: TRBJ2-1; CDR3nt: TGTGCCAGCACCGGGACTAGCGGGGGAGGGCAGTTCTTC; CDR3aa: CASTGTSGGGQFF
v_gene: TRBV7-2; abundance: few; d_gene: TRBD2; j_gene: TRBJ2-5; CDR3nt: TGTGCCAGCAGCCCCATTGGGCGGGGGGCGGGAGAGACCCAGTACTTC; CDR3aa: CASSPIGRGAGETQYF